The 26 T cell receptor beta chains given below trace back to one sample, sequenced in a study of liver allograft versus peripheral blood T cells. Study as a whole: The authors compared T cell receptor repertoires in transplanted livers with those in the peripheral blood of recipients.

TCRdb re-called the reads through MiXCR, storing one row per CDR3 protein. The top ten hold roughly 2% of the sample, which has about 13,000 distinct CDR3 sequences, less than 20% seen once. The receptors here all came from a human patient who had a liver transplant. Some of the T cells might come from the graft donor.

Judged by abundance, this clonotype is medium-sized. This rearrangement joins TRBV18 to TRBJ2-2; 7 bases line up with TRBD1. The CDR3 totals 18 residues. Trimming at V came to 3 bases and at J to 0 bases, leaving 10 bases not matched to a gene. The germline CDR1 and CDR2 sequences are KGHSH and LQKENI. The CDR3 reads CASSPASGTAANTGELFF. In nucleotides, the CDR3 is TGTGCCAGCTCACCGGCCTCGGGGACAGCAGCGAACACCGGGGAGCTGTTTTTT.

The chain has TRBV3-1 and TRBJ1-2, with 7 bases fitting TRBD1. The CDR3 totals 12 residues. V shed 4 bases, J shed 5 bases, and the junction held 1 base outside the gene matches. Germline values: CDR1 LGHDT, CDR2 YNNKEL (reference sequence). In DNA, the CDR3 is TGTGCCAGCAGCCGGACAGGTTATGGCTACACCTTC. As protein: CASSRTGYGYTF.

The V gene is TRBV2, the J gene TRBJ1-4; 9 nucleotides line up with TRBD1. The CDR3 extends over 13 amino acids. Germline lookup yields CDR1 SNHLY and CDR2 FYNNEI. With V trimmed by 7 bases and J by 10 bases, 7 bases remained unmatched. The CDR3, as DNA: TGTGCCAGCACTACTACAGGGGGCGGAAAACTGTTTTTT. It yields the protein CASTTTGGGKLFF.

By proportion, this clonotype is medium-sized (0.01 to 0.1%). This chain uses TRBV29-1 with TRBJ1-6, with D unclear. Germline CDR1 and CDR2: SQVTM and ANQGSEA. The germline V and J ends were trimmed by 6 bases and 3 bases, with 12 bases remaining between them. The CDR3 extends over 14 amino acids. CDR3 amino acids: CSVQEGYYNSPLHF. The CDR3 region has the DNA TGCAGCGTCCAAGAGGGTTACTATAATTCACCCCTCCACTTT.

The V gene is TRBV20-1, the J gene TRBJ1-1; tentative D call: TRBD1 (5 bases). Germline assignment: CDR1 DFQATT and CDR2 SNEGSKA (reference sequence). Trimming removed 0 bases at V and 0 bases at J, with 8 bases between. CDR3 length equals 14 residues. CDR3 nucleotide sequence: TGCAGTGCTAGAGATCAGGGTATGAACACTGAAGCTTTCTTT. Translating gives CSARDQGMNTEAFF.

J is TRBJ1-1 and V is TRBV12-3 or TRBV12-4; D is unclear. This CDR3 is 16 amino acids long. Trimming stripped 6 bases from V and 0 bases from J, with 17 bases between. The CDR3 here is CASRRTHSILNTEAFF. The DNA of the CDR3 is TGTGCCAGCAGGCGTACCCACAGTATTTTGAACACTGAAGCTTTCTTT.

Relative to its sample, this clonotype is medium-sized. The chain links TRBV29-1 to TRBJ1-1; 8 nucleotides agree with TRBD1. The ends lost 4 bases at V and 1 base at J; junction bases unmatched: 5. CDR1 and CDR2 (germline): SQVTM, ANQGSEA. CDR3 size: 14 residues. This CDR3 reads CSVGQGYGNTEAFF. Here the CDR3 DNA reads TGCAGCGTTGGACAGGGGTATGGGAACACTGAAGCTTTCTTT.

By sample share, this clonotype is medium-sized. The CDR3 loop is CASSIRVQPQHF. CDR3 DNA: TGTGCCAGTAGTATCCGGGTTCAGCCCCAGCATTTT. The rearrangement uses TRBV19 and TRBJ1-5, with unresolved D. Germline V lookup: CDR1 LNHDA, CDR2 SQIVND (reference sequence). V gave up 3 bases and J gave up 6 bases, with 6 bases separating them. CDR3 length equals 12 residues.

This clonotype is classed as medium-sized. At one end the junction does not follow the germline gene, possibly because of a read error. The rearrangement joins TRBV6-5 to TRBJ1-6; D unresolved. Germline values: CDR1 MNHEY, CDR2 SVGAGI. This CDR3 comprises 12 residues. CDR3 residues: CASSSINLPLHF. Here the CDR3 DNA reads TGTGCCAGCAGTTCTATTAATTTACCCCTCCACTTT.

This rearrangement joins TRBV20-1 to TRBJ1-4; D unresolved. CDR3 length equals 15 residues. V was trimmed by 0 bases and J by 5 bases, leaving 13 bases between them. The V gene's germline CDR1 is DFQATT and CDR2 SNEGSKA (reference sequence). The CDR3 nucleotides are TGCAGTGCTAGAGAGGCGGTGGGGATGAATGAAAAACTGTTTTTT. This translates into CSAREAVGMNEKLFF.

This chain uses TRBV28 with TRBJ2-7; TRBD1 aligns across 7 bases. Germline V gene data show CDR1 as MDHEN and CDR2 as SYDVKM. Trimming cost V 7 bases and J 2 bases; bases outside gene matches: 5. This CDR3 is 13 amino acids long. DNA for the CDR3: TGTGCCAGCAATCACAGGGGCCCCTACGAGCAGTACTTC. Protein sequence: CASNHRGPYEQYF.

This clonotype was counted ten times or more. The chain links TRBV6-1 to TRBJ2-3, with D unclear. With 0 bases removed from V and 8 bases from J, the gap between germline ends came to 12 bases. This CDR3 contains 14 residues. CDR1 MNHNS and CDR2 SASEGT come from the germline V gene. CDR3 in amino acids: CASSEAGGKGTQYF. Here the CDR3 DNA reads TGTGCCAGCAGTGAAGCCGGTGGCAAGGGTACGCAGTATTTT.

This clonotype has just one count. The J gene is TRBJ2-7, the V gene TRBV2; TRBD1 is a possible D gene (5 bases). The CDR3 totals 13 residues. Germline-derived CDR1 and CDR2 are SNHLY and FYNNEI. V dropped 3 bases and J dropped 5 bases, with 11 bases sitting between them. The CDR3 protein is CASSDVLDNEQYF. The CDR3 DNA follows: TGTGCCAGCAGTGACGTGTTGGACAACGAGCAGTACTTC.

This clonotype was seen more than once but under ten times. J is TRBJ1-5 and V is TRBV30; perhaps TRBD1 as D (6 bases). CDR3 length equals 14 residues. Trimming took 3 bases from V and 4 from J, leaving 13 bases between them. Per the germline V gene, CDR1 is GTSNPN and CDR2 is SVGIG (reference sequence). As DNA, the CDR3 is TGTGCCTGGAGCCAGGGGATTTGGAATCAGCCCCAGCATTTT. It codes for CAWSQGIWNQPQHF.

J is TRBJ2-2 and V is TRBV20-1; 8 positions match TRBD2. Trimming took 3 bases from V and 6 from J; bases not matched to a gene: 6. Germline CDR1 is DFQATT and CDR2 is SNEGSKA (reference sequence). The CDR3 covers 14 residues. CDR3 region: CSASGRALAGELFF. CDR3 coding DNA: TGCAGTGCTAGCGGGAGGGCCCTCGCCGGGGAGCTGTTTTTT.

This clonotype has at least ten counts. The rearrangement joins TRBV5-4 to TRBJ1-6; 7 bases fit TRBD1. Germline CDR1 is SGHNT and CDR2 is YYREEE (reference sequence). CDR3 length: 15 residues. Germline trimming cut 4 bases from V and 5 bases from J; bases unmatched to any gene: 6. The DNA of the CDR3 is TGTGCCAGCAGCGGAACCGGGACAGATAATTCACCCCTCCACTTT. Its translation is CASSGTGTDNSPLHF.

This clonotype appeared many times. The V gene is TRBV27, the J gene TRBJ2-7, with D possibly TRBD1 on 5 matching bases. The length of the CDR3 is 14 residues. Germline V lookup: CDR1 MNHEY, CDR2 SMNVEV (reference sequence). Deletions cut 4 bases from V and 5 bases from J, with 15 bases between. The CDR3 DNA sequence: TGTGCCAGCAGTTCTTGGCAGGGTGTCAACGAGCAGTACTTC. This translates into CASSSWQGVNEQYF.

In its sample, this clonotype was seen many times. V usage is TRBV6-5 and J usage is TRBJ2-1, with D perhaps matching TRBD1 or TRBD2 (5 bases each). This CDR3 region has 15 residues. From germline, CDR1 is MNHEY and CDR2 SVGAGI. The germline V and J ends were trimmed by 6 bases and 8 bases, with 20 bases remaining between them. The CDR3 here is CASRNSGADIDEQFF. The CDR3 DNA reads as TGTGCCAGCAGGAACTCCGGGGCCGACATCGATGAGCAGTTCTTC.

This chain uses TRBV20-1 with TRBJ2-1; the D gene is possibly TRBD1 (5 bases). Germline loops: CDR1 DFQATT, CDR2 SNEGSKA (reference sequence). V was shortened by 0 bases and J by 6 bases, with 15 bases between the two germline ends. This CDR3 comprises 15 residues. CDR3 residues: CSARDQGRLPNEQFF. CDR3 nucleotides: TGCAGTGCTAGAGATCAGGGCCGCCTCCCCAATGAGCAGTTCTTC.

This chain uses TRBV7-2 with TRBJ2-7; D remains ambiguous. The CDR3 sequence is 14 residues long. V lost 1 base to trimming and J lost 3 bases, with 10 bases between them. CDR1 and CDR2 (germline): SGHTA, FQGNSA. This chain's CDR3 is CASSLDPPSYEQYF. CDR3 in DNA: TGTGCCAGCAGCTTAGACCCCCCCAGCTACGAGCAGTACTTC. The variable domain in full, with the rest retrieved from reference TRBV7-2 and TRBJ2-7, is GAGVSQSPSNKVTEKGKDVELRCDPISGHTALYWYRQSLGQGLEFLIYFQGNSAPDKSGLPSDRFSAERTGGSVSTLTIQRTQQEDSAVYLCASSLDPPSYEQYFGPGTRLTVT.

This clonotype was counted a few times. The rearrangement uses TRBV5-6 and TRBJ2-7; possible D gene TRBD1, 6 bases. CDR1 and CDR2 from the germline V gene are SGHDT and YYEEEE. The CDR3 totals 12 residues. Trimming removed 0 bases from V and 6 bases from J, with 7 bases in between. CDR3 DNA: TGTGCCAGCAGCTTGGGGGGGCTCGAGCAGTACTTC. It specifies CASSLGGLEQYF.

The J gene is TRBJ1-2, the V gene TRBV20-1; D unresolved. Germline V gene sequence: CDR1 DFQATT, CDR2 SNEGSKA (reference sequence). V gave up 0 bases and J gave up 3 bases, with 11 bases separating them. The CDR3 has 14 residues. For the CDR3, the DNA is TGCAGTGCTAGAGAAGGGTACGGGGACTATGGCTACACCTTC. Translating gives CSAREGYGDYGYTF.

Relative to its sample, this clonotype is medium-sized (0.01 to 0.1%). The gene calls are TRBV6-1 and TRBJ2-7; a weak D match, TRBD2 (6 bases). The V end lost 4 bases, the J end lost 4 bases, and 14 bases lay between the germline ends. The CDR3 covers 14 residues. CDR1 and CDR2 (germline): MNHNS, SASEGT. The CDR3 here is CASSGRGSPYEQYF. CDR3 DNA sequence: TGTGCCAGCAGTGGCCGGGGGTCCCCTTACGAGCAGTACTTC.

This clonotype was observed a few times. The CDR3 nucleotides read TGTGCCAGCTCACCCCGAGTAGACGGTAAAGAGACCCAGTACTTC. Encoded protein: CASSPRVDGKETQYF. The chain employs TRBV18 and TRBJ2-5; D unresolved. There are 15 residues in the CDR3. Germline-derived CDR1 and CDR2 are KGHSH and LQKENI. Trimming removed 3 bases at V and 3 bases at J, with 14 bases between. Drawing the rest from reference TRBV18 and TRBJ2-5, the complete variable domain is NAGVMQNPRHLVRRRGQEARLRCSPMKGHSHVYWYRQLPEEGLKFMVYLQKENIIDESGMPKERFSAEFPKEGPSILRIQQVVRGDSAAYFCASSPRVDGKETQYFGPGTRLLVL.

The rearrangement uses TRBV28 and TRBJ1-6, with 8 bases identical to TRBD1. CDR3 length: 14 amino acids. The V gene's germline CDR1 is MDHEN and CDR2 SYDVKM. Trimming took 6 bases from V and 8 from J; bases not matched to a gene: 6. CDR3 in DNA: TGTGCCAGCAGGACGGACAGGGTGGATTCACCCCTCCACTTT. Its protein product is CASRTDRVDSPLHF.

This chain joins TRBV7-9 and TRBJ2-1; 8 nucleotides line up with TRBD1. CDR3 size: 19 residues. With V trimmed by 2 bases and J by 6 bases, 18 bases remained unmatched. CDR1 is SEHNR, CDR2 FQNEAQ, per germline (reference sequence). The CDR3 loop is CASSLLGGQGRILGNEQFF. The CDR3 nucleotides read TGTGCCAGCAGCTTATTGGGCGGACAGGGAAGGATACTGGGCAATGAGCAGTTCTTC.